The clone carrying this T cell receptor (beta chain) appeared a few times. These data belong to a study of T cells after yellow fever vaccination. It was through 5'RACE template switching that TCR cDNA was made, with a universal primer site and UMIs added. One entry per CDR3 protein, called by TCRdb with MiXCR from the 5' RACE reads. The repertoire holds some 300,000 distinct CDR3 sequences, with around 8.6% as singletons. V was clipped by 5 bases and J by 6 bases, with 13 bases between them. This CDR3 has 14 residues. CDR1 MNHEY and CDR2 SVGAGI come from the germline V gene. Here the sequenced sample was CD4+ T cells sorted from PBMCs, taken 5 days after the yellow fever booster vaccination. The chain combines TRBV6-5 with TRBJ2-2, with D tentatively TRBD1 (6 bases). The sequence derives from a man younger than 30 who received the YFV17D yellow fever vaccine. CDR3 nucleotide sequence: TGTGCCAGCAGTCGTATACAGGGTGCCGGGGAGCTGTTTTTT. Translation gives CASSRIQGAGELFF.